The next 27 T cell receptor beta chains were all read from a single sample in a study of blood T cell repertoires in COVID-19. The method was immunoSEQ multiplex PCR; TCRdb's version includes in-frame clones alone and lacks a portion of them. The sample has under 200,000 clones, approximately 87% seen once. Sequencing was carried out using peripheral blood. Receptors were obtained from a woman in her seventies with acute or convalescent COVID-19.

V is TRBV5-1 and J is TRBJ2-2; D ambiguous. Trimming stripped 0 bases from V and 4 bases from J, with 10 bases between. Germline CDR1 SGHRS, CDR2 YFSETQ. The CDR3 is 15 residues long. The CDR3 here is CASSLGNRATGELFF. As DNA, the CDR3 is TGCGCCAGCAGCTTGGGCAACAGAGCCACCGGGGAGCTGTTTTTT.

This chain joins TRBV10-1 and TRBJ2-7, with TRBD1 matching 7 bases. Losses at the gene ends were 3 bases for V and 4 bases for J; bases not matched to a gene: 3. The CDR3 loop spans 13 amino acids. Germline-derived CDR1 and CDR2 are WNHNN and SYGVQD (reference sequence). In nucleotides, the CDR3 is TGCGCCAGCAGTGATCCCAGGGGGTACGAGCAGTACTTC. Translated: CASSDPRGYEQYF.

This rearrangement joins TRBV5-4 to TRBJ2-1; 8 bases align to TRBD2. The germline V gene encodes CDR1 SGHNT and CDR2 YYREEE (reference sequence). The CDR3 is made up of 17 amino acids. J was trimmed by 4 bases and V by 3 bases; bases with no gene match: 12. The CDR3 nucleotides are TGTGCCAGCAGCTGGGCGAGATCGAGCGGGAGTTACAATGAGCAGTTCTTC. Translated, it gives CASSWARSSGSYNEQFF. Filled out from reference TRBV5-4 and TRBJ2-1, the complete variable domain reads ETGVTQSPTHLIKTRGQQVTLRCSSQSGHNTVSWYQQALGQGPQFIFQYYREEENGRGNFPPRFSGLQFPNYSSELNVNALELDDSALYLCASSWARSSGSYNEQFFGPGTRLTVL.

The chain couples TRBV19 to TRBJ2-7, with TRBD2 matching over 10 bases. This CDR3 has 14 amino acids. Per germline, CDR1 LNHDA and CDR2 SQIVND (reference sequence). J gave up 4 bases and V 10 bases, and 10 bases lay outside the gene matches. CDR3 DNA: TGTGCCACCCTGGGAGCGGGGGGGAAGTACGAGCAGTACTTC. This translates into CATLGAGGKYEQYF.

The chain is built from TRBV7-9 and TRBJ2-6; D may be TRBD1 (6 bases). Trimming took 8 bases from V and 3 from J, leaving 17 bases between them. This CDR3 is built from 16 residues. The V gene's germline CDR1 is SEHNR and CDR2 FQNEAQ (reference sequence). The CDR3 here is CASLSQGTVGANVLTF. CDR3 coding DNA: TGTGCCAGCTTGTCCCAGGGGACGGTTGGGGCCAACGTCCTGACTTTC.

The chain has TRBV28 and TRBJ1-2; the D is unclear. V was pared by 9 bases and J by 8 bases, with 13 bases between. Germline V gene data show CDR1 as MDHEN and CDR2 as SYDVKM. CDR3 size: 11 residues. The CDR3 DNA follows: TGTGCCAGTCAAGTAGCGGGCGGCTACACCTTC. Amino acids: CASQVAGGYTF.

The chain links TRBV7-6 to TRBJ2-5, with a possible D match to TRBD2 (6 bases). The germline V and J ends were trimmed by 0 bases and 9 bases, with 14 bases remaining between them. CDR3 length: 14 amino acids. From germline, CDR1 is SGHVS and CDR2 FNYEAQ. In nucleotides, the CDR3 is TGTGCCAGCAGCTTAGCGCGACTAGGAGTGGCCCAGTACTTC. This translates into CASSLARLGVAQYF.

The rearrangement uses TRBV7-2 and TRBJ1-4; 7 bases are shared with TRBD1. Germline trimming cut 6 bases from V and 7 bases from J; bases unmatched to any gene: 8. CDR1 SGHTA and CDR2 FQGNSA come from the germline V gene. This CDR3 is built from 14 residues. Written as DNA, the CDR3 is TGTGCCAGCAGTTCCCGGACAGGTCTTGAAAAACTGTTTTTT. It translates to CASSSRTGLEKLFF.

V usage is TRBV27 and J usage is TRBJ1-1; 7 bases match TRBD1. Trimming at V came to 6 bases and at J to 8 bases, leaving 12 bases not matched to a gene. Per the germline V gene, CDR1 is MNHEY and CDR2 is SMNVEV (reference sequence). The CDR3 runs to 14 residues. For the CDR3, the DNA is TGTGCCAGCAGCCCTGTCCCGGACAGGAAAGAAGCTTTCTTT. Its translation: CASSPVPDRKEAFF.

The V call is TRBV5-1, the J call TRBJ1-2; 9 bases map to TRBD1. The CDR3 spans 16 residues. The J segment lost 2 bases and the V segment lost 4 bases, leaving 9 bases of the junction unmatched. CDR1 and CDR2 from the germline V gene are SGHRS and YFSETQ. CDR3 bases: TGCGCCAGCAGCCCAGGTGGGACAGGGCCGAACTATGGCTACACCTTC. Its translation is CASSPGGTGPNYGYTF.

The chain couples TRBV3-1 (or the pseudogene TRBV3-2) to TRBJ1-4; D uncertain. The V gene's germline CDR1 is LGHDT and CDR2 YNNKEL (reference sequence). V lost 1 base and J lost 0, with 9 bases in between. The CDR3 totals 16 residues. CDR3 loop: CASSQVTGATNEKLFF. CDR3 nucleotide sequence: TGTGCCAGCAGCCAAGTGACGGGAGCAACTAATGAAAAACTGTTTTTT.

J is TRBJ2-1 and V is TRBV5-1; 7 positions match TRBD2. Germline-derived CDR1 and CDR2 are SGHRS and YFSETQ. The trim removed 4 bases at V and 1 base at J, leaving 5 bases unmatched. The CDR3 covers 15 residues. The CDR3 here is CASSNRAGSYNEQFF. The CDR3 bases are TGCGCCAGCAGCAATCGAGCGGGATCCTACAATGAGCAGTTCTTC.

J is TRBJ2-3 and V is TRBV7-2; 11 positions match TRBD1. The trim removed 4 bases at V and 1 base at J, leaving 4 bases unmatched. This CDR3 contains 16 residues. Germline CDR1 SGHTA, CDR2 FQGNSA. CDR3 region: CASSWGQGVGTDTQYF. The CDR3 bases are TGTGCCAGCAGCTGGGGACAGGGGGTGGGCACAGATACGCAGTATTTT.

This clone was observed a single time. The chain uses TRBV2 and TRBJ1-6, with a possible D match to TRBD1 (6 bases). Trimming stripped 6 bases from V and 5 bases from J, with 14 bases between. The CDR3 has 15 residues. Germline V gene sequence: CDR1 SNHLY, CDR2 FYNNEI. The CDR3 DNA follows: TGTGCCAGCAGGCTACAGGGTTGGAATAATTCACCCCTCCACTTT. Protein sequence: CASRLQGWNNSPLHF. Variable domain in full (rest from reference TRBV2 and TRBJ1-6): EPEVTQTPSHQVTQMGQEVILRCVPISNHLYFYWYRQILGQKVEFLVSFYNNEISEKSEIFDDQFSVERPDGSNFTLKIRSTKLEDSAMYFCASRLQGWNNSPLHFGNGTRLTVT.

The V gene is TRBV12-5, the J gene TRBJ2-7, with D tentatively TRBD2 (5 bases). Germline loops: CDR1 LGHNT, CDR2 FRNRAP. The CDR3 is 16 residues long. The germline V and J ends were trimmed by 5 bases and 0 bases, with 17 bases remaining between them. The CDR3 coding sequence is TGTGCTAGTGGTCCTGGACTGGGTTCGGTCTCCTACGAGCAGTACTTC. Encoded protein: CASGPGLGSVSYEQYF.

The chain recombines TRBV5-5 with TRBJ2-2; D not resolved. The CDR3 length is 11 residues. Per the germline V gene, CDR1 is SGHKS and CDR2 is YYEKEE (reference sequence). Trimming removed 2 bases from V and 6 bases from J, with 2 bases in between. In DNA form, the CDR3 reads TGTGCCAGCAGCTTCGCCGGGGAGCTGTTTTTT. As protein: CASSFAGELFF.

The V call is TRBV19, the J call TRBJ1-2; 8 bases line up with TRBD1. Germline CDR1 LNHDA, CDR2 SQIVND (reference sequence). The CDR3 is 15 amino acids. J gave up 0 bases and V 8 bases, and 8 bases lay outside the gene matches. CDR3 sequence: CASSIGTGANYGYTF. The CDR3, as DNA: TGTGCCAGTTCTATCGGGACAGGAGCTAACTATGGCTACACCTTC.

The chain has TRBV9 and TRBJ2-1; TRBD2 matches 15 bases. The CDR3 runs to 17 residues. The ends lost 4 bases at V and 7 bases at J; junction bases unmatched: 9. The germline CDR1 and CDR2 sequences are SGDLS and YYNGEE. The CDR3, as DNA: TGTGCCAGCAGCCCCGAAGGACTAGCGGGAGGGGTGAATGAGCAGTTCTTC. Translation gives CASSPEGLAGGVNEQFF.

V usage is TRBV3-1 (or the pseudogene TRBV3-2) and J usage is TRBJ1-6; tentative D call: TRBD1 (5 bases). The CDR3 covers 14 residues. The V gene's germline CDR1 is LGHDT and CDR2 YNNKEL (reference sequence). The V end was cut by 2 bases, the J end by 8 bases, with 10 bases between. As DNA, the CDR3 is TGTGCCAGCAGCCAACACGGAGGGGATTCACCCCTCCACTTT. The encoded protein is CASSQHGGDSPLHF.

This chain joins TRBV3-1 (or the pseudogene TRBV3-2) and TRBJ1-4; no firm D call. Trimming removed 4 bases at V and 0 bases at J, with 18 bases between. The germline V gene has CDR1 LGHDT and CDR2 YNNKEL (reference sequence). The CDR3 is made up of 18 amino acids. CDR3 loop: CASSPAWAHPATNEKLFF. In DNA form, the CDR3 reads TGTGCCAGCAGCCCGGCGTGGGCACATCCTGCAACTAATGAAAAACTGTTTTTT.

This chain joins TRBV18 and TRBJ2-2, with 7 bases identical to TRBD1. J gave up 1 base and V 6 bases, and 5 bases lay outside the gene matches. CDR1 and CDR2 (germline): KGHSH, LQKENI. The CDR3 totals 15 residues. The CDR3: CASSRRTGNTGELFF. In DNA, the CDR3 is TGTGCCAGCTCCCGAAGGACAGGGAACACCGGGGAGCTGTTTTTT.

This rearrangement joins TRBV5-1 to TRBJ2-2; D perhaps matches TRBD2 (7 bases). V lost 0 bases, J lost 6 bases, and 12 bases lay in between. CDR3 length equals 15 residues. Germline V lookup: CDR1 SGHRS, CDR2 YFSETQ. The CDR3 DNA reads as TGCGCCAGCAGCTTGGCGGGGGGACAACCCGGGGAGCTGTTTTTT. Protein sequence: CASSLAGGQPGELFF.

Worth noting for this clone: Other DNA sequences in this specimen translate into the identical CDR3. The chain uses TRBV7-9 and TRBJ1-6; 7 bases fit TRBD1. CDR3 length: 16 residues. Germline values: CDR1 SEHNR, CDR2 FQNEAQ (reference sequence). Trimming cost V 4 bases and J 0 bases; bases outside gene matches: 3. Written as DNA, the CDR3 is TGTGCCAGCAGCTCGACAGGGAGCTCCTATAATTCACCCCTCCACTTT. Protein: CASSSTGSSYNSPLHF.

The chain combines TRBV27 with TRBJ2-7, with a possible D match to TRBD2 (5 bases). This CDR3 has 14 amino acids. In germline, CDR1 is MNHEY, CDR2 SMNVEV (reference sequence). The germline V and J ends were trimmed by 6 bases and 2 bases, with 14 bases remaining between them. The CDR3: CASSLGLPTYEQYF. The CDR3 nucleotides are TGTGCCAGCAGCCTCGGACTCCCTACCTACGAGCAGTACTTC.

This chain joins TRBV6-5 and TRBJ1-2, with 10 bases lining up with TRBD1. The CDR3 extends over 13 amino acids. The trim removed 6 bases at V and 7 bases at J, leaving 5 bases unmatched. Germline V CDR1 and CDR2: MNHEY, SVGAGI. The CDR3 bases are TGTGCCAGCAGCCTAGGGACAGGGGTTGGCTACACCTTC. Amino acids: CASSLGTGVGYTF.

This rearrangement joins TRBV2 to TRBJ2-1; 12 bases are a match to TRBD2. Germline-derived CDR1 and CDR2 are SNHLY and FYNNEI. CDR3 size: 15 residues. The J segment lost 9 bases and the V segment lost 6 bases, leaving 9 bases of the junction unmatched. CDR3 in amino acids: CASSATSGSRGEQFF. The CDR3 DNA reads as TGTGCCAGCAGCGCGACTAGCGGGAGTCGTGGTGAGCAGTTCTTC.

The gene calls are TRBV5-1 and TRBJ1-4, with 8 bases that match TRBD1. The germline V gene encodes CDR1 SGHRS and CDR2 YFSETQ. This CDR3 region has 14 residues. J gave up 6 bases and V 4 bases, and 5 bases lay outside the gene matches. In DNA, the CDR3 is TGCGCCAGCAGCGGACAGGGCGGTTATGAAAAACTGTTTTTT. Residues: CASSGQGGYEKLFF.